The rows below give T cell receptor beta chains drawn from one sample of a study of T cell repertoires in cytomegalovirus infection. Each CDR3 protein is one row after TCRdb ran MiXCR on the reads. The sample contains tens of thousands of distinct CDR3 sequences, over 3.5% of which appear only once. Sequencing was carried out using PBMCs. These receptors originate from a human donor in good health (CMV status not recorded). Some clones in this sample may be carry-over from other donors' samples. The CDR3 runs from the conserved cysteine through the conserved F or W. D genes are given only for firm matches. Clone size is shown for a subset of rows, as once, few, many or a class of expanded clone.

16,TRBD2,many,TRBV6-5,TRBJ2-1,TGTGCCAGCGCAACCCGAGCGGGGGTTAAATACAATGAGCAGTTCTTC,CASATRAGVKYNEQFF
15,.,many,TRBV6-1,TRBJ1-4,TGTGCCAGCAGTAGAAACCGGCCGCGGAATGAAAAACTGTTTTTT,CASSRNRPRNEKLFF
14,TRBD1,many,TRBV7-2,TRBJ2-5,TGTGCCAGCAGCTCCCGGGACAGGGCCGAGACCCAGTACTTC,CASSSRDRAETQYF
13,.,many,TRBV7-2,TRBJ2-7,TGTGCCAGCAGCTTAATGATCACCTACGAGCAGTACTTC,CASSLMITYEQYF
15,TRBD2,medium-sized,TRBV11-1,TRBJ2-1,TGTGCCAGCAGCTCTTTCTTTGCGGGAGAGGATGAGCAGTTCTTC,CASSSFFAGEDEQFF
15,.,many,TRBV7-2,TRBJ2-1,TGTGCCAGCAGCCGCTCAGGGGCGGCGTACCATGAGCAGTTCTTC,CASSRSGAAYHEQFF
15,.,many,TRBV6-1,TRBJ2-1,TGTGCCAGCAGCCGAACCTCGGACACCTACAATGAGCAGTTCTTC,CASSRTSDTYNEQFF
14,.,many,TRBV7-2,TRBJ1-1,TGTGCCAGCAGCTTAGCAGGAGGGGGGCTCCAAACTTTCTTT,CASSLAGGGLQTFF
12,.,many,TRBV28,TRBJ2-3,TGTGCCAGCAGTCCGCCCCTGAATACGCAGTATTTT,CASSPPLNTQYF
20,.,many,TRBV7-6,TRBJ1-6,TGTGCCAGCAGCTTAGCGTATTCGACCCGAGGGGCCTCCTATAATTCACCCCTCCACTTT,CASSLAYSTRGASYNSPLHF
13,.,many,TRBV11-2,TRBJ2-1,TGTGCCAGCACCCAGGGGACGGACAATGAGCAGTTCTTC,CASTQGTDNEQFF
14,.,.,TRBV7-2,TRBJ2-3,TGTGCCAGCAGCTTATCTAGAATCACAGATACGCAGTATTTT,CASSLSRITDTQYF
15,TRBD2,many,TRBV6-2/TRBV6-3,TRBJ2-7,TGTGCCAGCAGCCCTCATAGCGGGAGTACCTACGAGCAGTACTTC,CASSPHSGSTYEQYF
14,.,many,TRBV20-1,TRBJ1-5,TGCAGTGCTAGCTTGGGCAGTAACAATCAGCCCCAGCATTTT,CSASLGSNNQPQHF
16,TRBD2,many,TRBV7-2,TRBJ2-2,TGTGCCAGCAGCTTAGGTCGAGGGAGGGCGATCGGGGAGCTGTTTTTT,CASSLGRGRAIGELFF
15,.,many,TRBV15,TRBJ2-2,TGTGCCACCAGCGAAAGGACGGGGAACGCCGGGGAGCTGTTTTTT,CATSERTGNAGELFF
15,.,many,TRBV7-8,TRBJ2-3,TGTGCCAGCAGCCTAAGGGACCTGAACACAGATACGCAGTATTTT,CASSLRDLNTDTQYF
16,.,many,TRBV5-1,TRBJ1-1,TGCGCCAGCAGCTTATTTAACAGACACTCGAACACTGAAGCTTTCTTT,CASSLFNRHSNTEAFF
13,.,many,TRBV7-2,TRBJ2-3,TGTGCCAGCAGCTTAGACGTGGTTAAGCCCCCGTATTTT,CASSLDVVKPPYF
14,.,many,TRBV20-1,TRBJ2-7,TGCAGTGCCGATCCCCCGGGCGGCTCCTACGAGCAGTACTTC,CSADPPGGSYEQYF
13,.,many,TRBV25-1,TRBJ2-5,TGTGCCAGCAGTGAATTATCCACCCAGACCCAGTACTTC,CASSELSTQTQYF
12,.,many,TRBV7-2,TRBJ2-5,TGTGCCAGCAGCCCACCGGGAGAGACCCAGTACTTC,CASSPPGETQYF
17,TRBD1,many,TRBV12-3/TRBV12-4,TRBJ2-1,TGTGCCAGCAAAGGGGAGACAGGGGGACGGGGCCCCAATGAGCAGTTCTTC,CASKGETGGRGPNEQFF
15,.,many,TRBV7-2,TRBJ2-1,TGTGCCAGCAGCTTACAGGGCCACTCCTACAATGAGCAGTTCTTC,CASSLQGHSYNEQFF
14,.,many,TRBV7-8,TRBJ1-1,TGTGCCAGCAGCCTCCTCGGGCGTCTTCCTGAAGCTTTCTTT,CASSLLGRLPEAFF
15,.,many,TRBV7-2,TRBJ2-3,TGTGCCAGCAGCTTAAGGGGACGGGGCACAGATACGCAGTATTTT,CASSLRGRGTDTQYF
14,.,many,TRBV6-2/TRBV6-3,TRBJ1-1,TGTGCCAGCAGTTACGGGCGGTTGAACACTGAAGCTTTCTTT,CASSYGRLNTEAFF
15,.,many,TRBV28,TRBJ1-2,TGTGCCAGCAGTTTAAGGCTGGGGCGAAACTATGGCTACACCTTC,CASSLRLGRNYGYTF
11,TRBD1,many,TRBV29-1,TRBJ1-1,TGCAGCGTCCGACAGGGGCCGGAAGCTTTCTTT,CSVRQGPEAFF
15,.,many,TRBV7-8,TRBJ2-5,TGTGCCAGTCACGGGACTCTAAAGCACCAAGAGACCCAGTACTTC,CASHGTLKHQETQYF
15,.,many,TRBV7-2,TRBJ1-5,TGTGCCAGCAGCTTAGGGCAGGGGAGGAATCAGCCCCAGCATTTT,CASSLGQGRNQPQHF